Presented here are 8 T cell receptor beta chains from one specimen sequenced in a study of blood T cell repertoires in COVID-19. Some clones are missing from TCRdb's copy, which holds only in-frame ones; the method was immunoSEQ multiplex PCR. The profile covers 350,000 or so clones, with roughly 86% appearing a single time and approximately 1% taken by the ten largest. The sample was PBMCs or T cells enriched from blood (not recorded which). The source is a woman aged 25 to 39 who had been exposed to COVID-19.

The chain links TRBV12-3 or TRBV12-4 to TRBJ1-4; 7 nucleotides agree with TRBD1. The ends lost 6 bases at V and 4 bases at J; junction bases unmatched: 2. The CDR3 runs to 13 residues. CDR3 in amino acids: CASRDRNNEKLFF. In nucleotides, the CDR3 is TGTGCCAGCAGGGACAGGAATAATGAAAAACTGTTTTTT.

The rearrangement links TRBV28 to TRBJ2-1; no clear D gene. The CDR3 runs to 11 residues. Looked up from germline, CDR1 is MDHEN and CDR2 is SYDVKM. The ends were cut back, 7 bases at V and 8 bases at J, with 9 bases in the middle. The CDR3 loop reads CASISSDEQFF. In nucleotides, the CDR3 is TGTGCCAGCATTAGTTCGGATGAGCAGTTCTTC.

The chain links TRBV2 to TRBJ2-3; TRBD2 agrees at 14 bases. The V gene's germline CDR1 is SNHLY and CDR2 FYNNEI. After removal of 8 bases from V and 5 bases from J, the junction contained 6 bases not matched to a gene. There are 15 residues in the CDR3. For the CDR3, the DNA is TGTGCCAGCGGGAGACTAGCGGGAGGGCGAGATACGCAGTATTTT. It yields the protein CASGRLAGGRDTQYF.

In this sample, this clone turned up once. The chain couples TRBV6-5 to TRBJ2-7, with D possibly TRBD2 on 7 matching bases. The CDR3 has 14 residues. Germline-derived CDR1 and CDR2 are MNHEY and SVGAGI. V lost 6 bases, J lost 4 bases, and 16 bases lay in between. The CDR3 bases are TGTGCCAGCAGGGGCATTGCGGGGGCTTACGAGCAGTACTTC. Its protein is CASRGIAGAYEQYF.

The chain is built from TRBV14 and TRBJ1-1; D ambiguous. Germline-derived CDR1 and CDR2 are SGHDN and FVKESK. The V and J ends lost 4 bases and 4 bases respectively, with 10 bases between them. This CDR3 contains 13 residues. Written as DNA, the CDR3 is TGTGCCAGCAGCCTGGCCGAGGGCACTGAAGCTTTCTTT. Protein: CASSLAEGTEAFF.

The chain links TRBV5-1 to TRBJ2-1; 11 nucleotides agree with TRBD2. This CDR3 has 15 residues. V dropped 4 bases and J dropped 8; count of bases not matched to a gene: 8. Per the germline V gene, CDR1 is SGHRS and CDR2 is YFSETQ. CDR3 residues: CASSGTSGSGYEQFF. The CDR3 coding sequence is TGCGCCAGCAGCGGAACTAGCGGGAGTGGCTATGAGCAGTTCTTC.

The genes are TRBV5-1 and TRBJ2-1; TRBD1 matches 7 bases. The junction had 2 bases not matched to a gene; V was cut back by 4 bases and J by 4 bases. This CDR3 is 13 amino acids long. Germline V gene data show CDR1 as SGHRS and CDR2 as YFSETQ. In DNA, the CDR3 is TGCGCCAGCAGCGGGGACAGTTACAATGAGCAGTTCTTC. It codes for CASSGDSYNEQFF.

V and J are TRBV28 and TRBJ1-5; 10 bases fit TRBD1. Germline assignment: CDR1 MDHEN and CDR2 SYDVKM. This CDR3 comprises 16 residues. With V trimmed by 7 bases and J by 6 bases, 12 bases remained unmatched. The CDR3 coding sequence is TGTGCCAGCAATCGACAGGGGGCCTTAGTGAGTCAGCCCCAGCATTTT. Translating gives CASNRQGALVSQPQHF.